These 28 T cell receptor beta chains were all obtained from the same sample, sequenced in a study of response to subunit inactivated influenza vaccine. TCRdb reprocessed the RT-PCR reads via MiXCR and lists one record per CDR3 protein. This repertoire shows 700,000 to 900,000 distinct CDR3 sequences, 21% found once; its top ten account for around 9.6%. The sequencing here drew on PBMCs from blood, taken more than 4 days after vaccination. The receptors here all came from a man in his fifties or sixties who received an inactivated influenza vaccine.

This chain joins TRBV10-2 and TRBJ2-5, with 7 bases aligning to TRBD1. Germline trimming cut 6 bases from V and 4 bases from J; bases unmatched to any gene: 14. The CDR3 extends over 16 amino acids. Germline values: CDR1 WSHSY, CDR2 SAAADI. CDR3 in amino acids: CASSRFAGRGLETQYF. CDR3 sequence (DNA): TGCGCCAGCAGCCGCTTCGCGGGCAGGGGGTTAGAGACCCAGTACTTC.

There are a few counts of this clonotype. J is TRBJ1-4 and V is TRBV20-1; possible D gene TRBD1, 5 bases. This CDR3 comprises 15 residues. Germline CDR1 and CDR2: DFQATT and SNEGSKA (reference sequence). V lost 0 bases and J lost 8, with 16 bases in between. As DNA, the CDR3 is TGCAGTGCTAGAGATCCTGGCAGGGAGGCGGAAAAACTGTTTTTT. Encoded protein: CSARDPGREAEKLFF.

The CDR3 protein is CASRPMVGIADTQYF. CDR3 in DNA: TGTGCCAGCAGACCGATGGTCGGAATCGCAGATACGCAGTATTTT. The gene calls are TRBV14 and TRBJ2-3; no firm D call. V was cut by 6 bases and J by 4 bases, with 17 bases left in between. Germline loops: CDR1 SGHDN, CDR2 FVKESK. The CDR3 is 15 amino acids.

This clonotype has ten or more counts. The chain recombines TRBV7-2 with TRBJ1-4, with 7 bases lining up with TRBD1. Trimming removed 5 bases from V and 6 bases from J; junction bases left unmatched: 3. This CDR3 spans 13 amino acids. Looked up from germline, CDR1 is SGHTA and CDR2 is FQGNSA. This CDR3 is CASSAQGYEKLFF. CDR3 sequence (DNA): TGTGCCAGCAGCGCACAGGGGTATGAAAAACTGTTTTTT.

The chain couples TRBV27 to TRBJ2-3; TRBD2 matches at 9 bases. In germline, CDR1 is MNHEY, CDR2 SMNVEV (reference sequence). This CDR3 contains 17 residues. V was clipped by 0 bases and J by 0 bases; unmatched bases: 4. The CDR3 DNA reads TGTGCCAGCAGTTTATCCGCGGCGGGGGGGAGCACAGATACGCAGTATTTT. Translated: CASSLSAAGGSTDTQYF.

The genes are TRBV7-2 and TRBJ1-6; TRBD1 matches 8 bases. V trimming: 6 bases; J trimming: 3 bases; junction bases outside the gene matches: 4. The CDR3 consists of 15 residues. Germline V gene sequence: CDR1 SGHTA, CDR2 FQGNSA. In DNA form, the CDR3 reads TGTGCCAGCAGACCAGGGACAGGCTATAATTCACCCCTCCACTTT. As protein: CASRPGTGYNSPLHF.

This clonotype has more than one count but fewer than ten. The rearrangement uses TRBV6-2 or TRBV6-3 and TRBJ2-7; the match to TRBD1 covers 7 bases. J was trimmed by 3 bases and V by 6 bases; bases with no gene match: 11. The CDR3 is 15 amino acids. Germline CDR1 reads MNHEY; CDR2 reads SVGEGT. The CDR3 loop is CASRPGTARFYEQYF. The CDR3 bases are TGTGCCAGCAGACCGGGGACAGCCCGATTCTACGAGCAGTACTTC.

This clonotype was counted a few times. In DNA form, the CDR3 reads TGTGCCACCAGCAGAGGGGGAGGCGGGACAGGGAGAAACAATGAGCAGTTCTTC. Protein product: CATSRGGGGTGRNNEQFF. The gene calls are TRBV15 and TRBJ2-1; 9 bases are a match to TRBD1. This CDR3 region has 18 residues. Germline V CDR1 and CDR2: LNHNV, YYDKDF (reference sequence). Trimming removed 1 base from V and 5 bases from J; junction bases left unmatched: 12. Full variable domain (outside the CDR3, taken from reference TRBV15 and TRBJ2-1): DAMVIQNPRYQVTQFGKPVTLSCSQTLNHNVMYWYQQKSSQAPKLLFHYYDKDFNNEADTPDNFQSRRPNTSFCFLDIRSPGLGDTAMYLCATSRGGGGTGRNNEQFFGPGTRLTVL.

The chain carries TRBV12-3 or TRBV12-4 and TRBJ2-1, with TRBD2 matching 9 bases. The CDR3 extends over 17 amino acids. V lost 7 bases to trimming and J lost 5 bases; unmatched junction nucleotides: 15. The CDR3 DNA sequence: TGTGCCAGCACCCACAACTACTTGACTAGCGGACACAATGAGCAGTTCTTC. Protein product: CASTHNYLTSGHNEQFF.

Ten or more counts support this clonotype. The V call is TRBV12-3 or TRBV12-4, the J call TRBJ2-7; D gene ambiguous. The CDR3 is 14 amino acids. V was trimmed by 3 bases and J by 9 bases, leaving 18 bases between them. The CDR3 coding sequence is TGTGCCAGCAGTTTCCGGTCCGCTACCTCTGGGCAGTACTTC. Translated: CASSFRSATSGQYF.

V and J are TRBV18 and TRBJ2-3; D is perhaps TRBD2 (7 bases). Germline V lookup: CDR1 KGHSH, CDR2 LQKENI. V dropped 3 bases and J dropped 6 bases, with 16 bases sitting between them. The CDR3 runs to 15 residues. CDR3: CASSPAGAPGDTQYF. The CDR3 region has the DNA TGTGCCAGCTCACCCGCGGGGGCCCCCGGGGATACGCAGTATTTT.

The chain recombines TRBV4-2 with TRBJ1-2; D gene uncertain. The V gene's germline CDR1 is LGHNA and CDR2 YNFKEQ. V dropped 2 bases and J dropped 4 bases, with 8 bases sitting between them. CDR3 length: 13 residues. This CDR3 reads CASSQPRAYGYTF. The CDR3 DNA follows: TGTGCCAGCAGCCAACCTAGGGCCTATGGCTACACCTTC.

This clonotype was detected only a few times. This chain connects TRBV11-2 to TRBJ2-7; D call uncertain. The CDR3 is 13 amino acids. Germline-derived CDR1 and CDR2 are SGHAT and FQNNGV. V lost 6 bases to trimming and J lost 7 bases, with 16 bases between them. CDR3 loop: CASSQLRLGEQYF. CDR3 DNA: TGTGCCAGCAGTCAGCTCAGGCTCGGGGAGCAGTACTTC.

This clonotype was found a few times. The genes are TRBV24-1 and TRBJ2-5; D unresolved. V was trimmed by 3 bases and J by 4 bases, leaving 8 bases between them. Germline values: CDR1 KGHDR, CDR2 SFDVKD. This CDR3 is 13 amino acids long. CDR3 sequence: CATSDPNRETQYF. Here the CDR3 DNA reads TGTGCCACCAGTGATCCCAACAGAGAGACCCAGTACTTC.

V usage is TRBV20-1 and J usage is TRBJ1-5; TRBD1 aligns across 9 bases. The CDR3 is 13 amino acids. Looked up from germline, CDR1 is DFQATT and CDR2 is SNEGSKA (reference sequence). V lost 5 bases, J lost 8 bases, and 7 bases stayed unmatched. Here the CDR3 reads CSAPGQGAEPQHF. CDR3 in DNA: TGCAGTGCTCCGGGACAGGGAGCGGAGCCCCAGCATTTT.

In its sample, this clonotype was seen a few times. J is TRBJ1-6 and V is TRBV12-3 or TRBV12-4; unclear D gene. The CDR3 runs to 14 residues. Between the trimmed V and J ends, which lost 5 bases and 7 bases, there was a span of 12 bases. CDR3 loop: CASSGSNSNSPLHF. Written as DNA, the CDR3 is TGTGCCAGCAGTGGCAGTAATAGCAATTCACCCCTCCACTTT.

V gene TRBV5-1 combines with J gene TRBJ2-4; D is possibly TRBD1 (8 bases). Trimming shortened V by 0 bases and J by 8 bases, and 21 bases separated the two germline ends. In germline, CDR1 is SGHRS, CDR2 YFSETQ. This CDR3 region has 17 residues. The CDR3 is CASSLAPTGAGVDIQYF. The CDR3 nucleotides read TGCGCCAGCAGCTTGGCCCCGACAGGGGCGGGAGTGGACATTCAGTACTTC.

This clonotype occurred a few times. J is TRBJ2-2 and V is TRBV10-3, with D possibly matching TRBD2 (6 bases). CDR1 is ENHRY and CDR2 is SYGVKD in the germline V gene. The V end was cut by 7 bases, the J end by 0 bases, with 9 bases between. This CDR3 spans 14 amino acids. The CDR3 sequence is CAIKGGPNTGELFF. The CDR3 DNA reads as TGTGCCATCAAGGGAGGACCGAACACCGGGGAGCTGTTTTTT.

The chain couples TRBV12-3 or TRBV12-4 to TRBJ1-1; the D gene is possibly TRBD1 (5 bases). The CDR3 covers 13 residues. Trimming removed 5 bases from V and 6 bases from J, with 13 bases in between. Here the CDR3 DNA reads TGTGCCAGCAGTGCCTCCAGGGTTTCTGAAGCTTTCTTT. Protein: CASSASRVSEAFF.

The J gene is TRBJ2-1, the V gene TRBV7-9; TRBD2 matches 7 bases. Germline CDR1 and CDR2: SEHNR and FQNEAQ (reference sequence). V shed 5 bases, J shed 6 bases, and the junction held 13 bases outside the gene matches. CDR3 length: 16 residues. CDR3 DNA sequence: TGTGCCAGCAGCACAAGCGGGAAGGGGTGGGGCAATGAGCAGTTCTTC. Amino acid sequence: CASSTSGKGWGNEQFF.

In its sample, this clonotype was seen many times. In nucleotides, the CDR3 is TGTGCCAGCAGCTTAGCAGGGGCATCGACAGATACGCAGTATTTT. It is translated as CASSLAGASTDTQYF. The rearrangement links TRBV7-6 to TRBJ2-3, with a weak D call TRBD1 (5 bases). Per the germline V gene, CDR1 is SGHVS and CDR2 is FNYEAQ. Trimming shortened V by 0 bases and J by 3 bases, and 10 bases separated the two germline ends. The length of the CDR3 is 15 residues.

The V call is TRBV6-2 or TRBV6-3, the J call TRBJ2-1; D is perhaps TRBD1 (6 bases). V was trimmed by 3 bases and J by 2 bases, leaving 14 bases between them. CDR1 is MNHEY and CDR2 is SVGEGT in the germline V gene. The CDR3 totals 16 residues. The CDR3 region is CASSYMGTPTYNEQFF. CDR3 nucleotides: TGTGCCAGCAGTTATATGGGGACACCCACCTACAATGAGCAGTTCTTC.

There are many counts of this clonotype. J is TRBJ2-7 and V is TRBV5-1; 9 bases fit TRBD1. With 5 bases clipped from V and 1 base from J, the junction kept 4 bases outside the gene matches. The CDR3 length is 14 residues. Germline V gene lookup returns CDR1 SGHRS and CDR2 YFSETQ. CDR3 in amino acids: CASSSGTGSYEQYF. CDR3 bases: TGCGCCAGCAGTTCCGGGACAGGGTCCTACGAGCAGTACTTC.

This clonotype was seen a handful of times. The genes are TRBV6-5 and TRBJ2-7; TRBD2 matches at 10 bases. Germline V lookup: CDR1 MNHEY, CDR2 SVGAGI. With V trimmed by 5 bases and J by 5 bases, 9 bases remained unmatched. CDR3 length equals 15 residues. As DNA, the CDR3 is TGTGCCAGCAGTATCGAAGAGCGGGAGGGGAACGAGCAGTACTTC. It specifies CASSIEEREGNEQYF.

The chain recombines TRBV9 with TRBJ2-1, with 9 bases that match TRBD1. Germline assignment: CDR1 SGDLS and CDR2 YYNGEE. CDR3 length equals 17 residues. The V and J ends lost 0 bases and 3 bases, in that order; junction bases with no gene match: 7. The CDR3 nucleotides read TGTGCCAGCAGCGTAGAATTGGGGACAGGGTTCTACAATGAGCAGTTCTTC. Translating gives CASSVELGTGFYNEQFF.

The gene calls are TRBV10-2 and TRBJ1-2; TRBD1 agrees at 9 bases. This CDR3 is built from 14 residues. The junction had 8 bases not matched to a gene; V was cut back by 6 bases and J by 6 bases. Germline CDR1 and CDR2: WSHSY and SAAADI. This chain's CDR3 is CASRRTGEGNGYTF. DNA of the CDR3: TGCGCCAGCAGAAGGACAGGGGAAGGGAATGGCTACACCTTC.

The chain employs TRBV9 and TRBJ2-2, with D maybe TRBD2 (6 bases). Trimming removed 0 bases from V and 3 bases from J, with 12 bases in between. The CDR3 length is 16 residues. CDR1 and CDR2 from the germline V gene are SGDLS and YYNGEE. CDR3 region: CASSVVGSGYTGELFF. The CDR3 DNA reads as TGTGCCAGCAGCGTAGTCGGTAGCGGTTACACCGGGGAGCTGTTTTTT.

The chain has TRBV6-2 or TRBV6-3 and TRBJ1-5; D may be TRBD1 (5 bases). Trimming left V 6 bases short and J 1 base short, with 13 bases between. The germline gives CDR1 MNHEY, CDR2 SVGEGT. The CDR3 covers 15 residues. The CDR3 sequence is CASREQGWSNQPQHF. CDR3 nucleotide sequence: TGTGCCAGCAGGGAGCAGGGCTGGAGCAATCAGCCCCAGCATTTT.